A single sample is the source of the 20 T cell receptor beta chains below, sequenced in a study of T-cell memory formation after mild COVID-19 (dated by TCRdb to the early 2020s). The method was 5' RACE. The sequencing machine was an Illumina NovaSeq 6000. TCRdb redid the processing of the public reads, applying fastp at Q25 and MiXCR, and retained in-frame beta chains. Each CDR3 protein gets just one entry, which takes the most common genes and DNA from the rows behind it. The sample contains a few hundred thousand distinct CDR3 sequences, roughly 21% of them found a single time. Of the sample, about 8.4% falls within the top ten clones. The material sequenced was PBMCs or a T cell subset sorted from them (not recorded which). All receptors derive from an adult woman who had mild COVID-19 (a few samples of this study predate the infection). The sample titles of this study are shuffled in the database, so cell type and time point are left out; the donor was told from shared clones.

This clonotype has a handful of counts. The V call is TRBV7-9, the J call TRBJ2-5; 9 bases fit TRBD2. Germline CDR1 and CDR2: SEHNR and FQNEAQ (reference sequence). The CDR3 covers 19 residues. Trimming cost V 5 bases and J 0 bases; bases outside gene matches: 16. The CDR3: CASSQTGTSKHSYQETQYF. The CDR3, as DNA: TGTGCCAGCAGCCAGACCGGGACTAGCAAACACTCCTACCAAGAGACCCAGTACTTC.

This clonotype was picked up a small number of times. The V call is TRBV3-1, the J call TRBJ2-6; 7 bases are shared with TRBD1. The trim removed 3 bases at V and 0 bases at J, leaving 14 bases unmatched. The CDR3 sequence is 20 residues long. Germline lookup yields CDR1 LGHDT and CDR2 YNNKEL (reference sequence). The CDR3 sequence: CASSQLTGSRTSSGANVLTF. CDR3 nucleotide sequence: TGTGCCAGCAGCCAGCTGACAGGGTCCCGAACTAGCTCTGGGGCCAACGTCCTGACTTTC.

The genes are TRBV14 and TRBJ2-4; D gene ambiguous. Deletions cut 1 base from V and 6 bases from J, with 4 bases between. The CDR3 covers 12 residues. The germline gives CDR1 SGHDN, CDR2 FVKESK. CDR3 sequence: CASSQGLNIQYF. Here the CDR3 DNA reads TGTGCCAGCAGCCAAGGGTTAAACATTCAGTACTTC.

As to this clonotype: A read error may produce the germline difference seen at one junction end. The V gene is TRBV7-7, the J gene TRBJ2-3, with 7 bases matching TRBD2. The CDR3 spans 15 residues. Germline V gene sequence: CDR1 SSHAT, CDR2 FNYEAQ (reference sequence). CDR3 sequence reads: CASSESGAQADTQYF. Here the CDR3 DNA reads TGTGCTAGCAGCGAGAGCGGGGCGCAAGCAGATACGCAGTATTTT.

In this sample, this clonotype turned up many times. This chain connects TRBV7-2 to TRBJ2-1; 8 bases map to TRBD2. The CDR3 runs 14 residues. The germline CDR1 and CDR2 sequences are SGHTA and FQGNSA. J lost 9 bases, V lost 0 bases, and 4 bases had no gene match. The CDR3 DNA sequence: TGTGCCAGCAGCTTAGCTAGCGGGAACGGTGAGCAGTTCTTC. This sequence encodes CASSLASGNGEQFF.

The genes are TRBV29-1 and TRBJ2-5, with D possibly being TRBD1 (5 bases). CDR1 and CDR2 (germline): SQVTM, ANQGSEA. V was shortened by 8 bases and J by 4 bases, with 11 bases between the two germline ends. The CDR3 runs 11 residues. CDR3 protein: CSTTVGETQYF. The CDR3 DNA is TGCAGCACGACAGTTGGAGAGACCCAGTACTTC.

This clonotype came up a few times. This CDR3 is CASSEYAGGTQYF. The CDR3 DNA sequence: TGTGCCAGCAGTGAATATGCGGGAGGGACGCAGTACTTC. The chain employs TRBV25-1 and TRBJ2-7, with 9 bases lining up with TRBD2. The germline CDR1 and CDR2 sequences are MGHDK and SYGVNS. V gave up 0 bases and J gave up 9 bases; unmatched junction bases: 3. CDR3 length: 13 amino acids.

This clonotype was detected a few times. This chain uses TRBV24-1 with TRBJ2-2; the D gene is possibly TRBD2 (5 bases). Trimming removed 8 bases from V and 5 bases from J, with 11 bases in between. CDR3 length equals 13 residues. Germline CDR1 and CDR2: KGHDR and SFDVKD. Written as DNA, the CDR3 is TGTGCCACCACCGGGGTAGGAACCGGGGAGCTGTTTTTT. Protein: CATTGVGTGELFF.

This clonotype has only a few counts. This sequence joins TRBV7-6 and TRBJ2-3; 10 positions agree with TRBD2. The CDR3 length is 16 residues. The germline V gene has CDR1 SGHVS and CDR2 FNYEAQ. V lost 5 bases to trimming and J lost 2 bases; unmatched junction nucleotides: 7. In nucleotides, the CDR3 is TGTGCCAGCAGCGGGGAAGCGGGGGGGCCCACAGATACGCAGTATTTT. Protein product: CASSGEAGGPTDTQYF.

This clonotype was recorded once. The V and J genes are TRBV5-5 and TRBJ2-1, with 10 positions matching TRBD1. The germline V gene encodes CDR1 SGHKS and CDR2 YYEKEE (reference sequence). The CDR3 runs 20 residues. J was trimmed by 2 bases and V by 3 bases; bases with no gene match: 17. CDR3 in DNA: TGTGCCAGCAGCTCGGCCGGGACAGGGGATTCTCGGGGGGCCTACAATGAGCAGTTCTTC. It yields the protein CASSSAGTGDSRGAYNEQFF.

This clonotype was seen a few times. This chain uses TRBV24-1 with TRBJ1-5; D gene unclear. V was pared by 3 bases and J by 0 bases, with 5 bases between. This CDR3 comprises 14 residues. The germline gives CDR1 KGHDR, CDR2 SFDVKD. CDR3 loop: CATSDPGSNQPQHF. Written as DNA, the CDR3 is TGTGCCACCAGTGATCCGGGTAGCAATCAGCCCCAGCATTTT.

The table lists this clonotype with a few counts. The genes are TRBV7-8 and TRBJ1-1; D is undetermined. V was clipped by 2 bases and J by 7 bases, with 11 bases between them. Germline-derived CDR1 and CDR2 are SGHVS and FQNEAQ. The CDR3 spans 13 residues. CDR3 sequence reads: CASSLTPDNEAFF. DNA for the CDR3: TGTGCCAGCAGCTTAACCCCCGATAATGAAGCTTTCTTT.

This clonotype was picked up a small number of times. V and J are TRBV20-1 and TRBJ2-1; TRBD2 agrees at 9 bases. The CDR3 contains 21 residues. After removal of 2 bases from V and 0 bases from J, the junction contained 20 bases not matched to a gene. Germline assignment: CDR1 DFQATT and CDR2 SNEGSKA (reference sequence). Written as DNA, the CDR3 is TGCAGTGCTAGACCGAGGGGGCTAGCCCGACCTAGCGGGGTCTCCTACAATGAGCAGTTCTTC. Translating it yields CSARPRGLARPSGVSYNEQFF.

This clonotype was detected many times. The V and J genes are TRBV18 and TRBJ1-1; the D gene is possibly TRBD1 (5 bases). The CDR3 covers 14 residues. V dropped 8 bases and J dropped 1 base, with 14 bases sitting between them. Per the germline V gene, CDR1 is KGHSH and CDR2 is LQKENI. DNA of the CDR3: TGTGCCAGCAGTCCGGGGACTGAGAACACTGAAGCTTTCTTT. Protein sequence: CASSPGTENTEAFF.

Only a few counts were recorded for this clonotype. The V and J genes are TRBV12-3 or TRBV12-4 and TRBJ2-3; 8 bases agree with TRBD1. The CDR3 is 15 residues long. V lost 6 bases to trimming and J lost 5 bases; unmatched junction nucleotides: 10. The CDR3 DNA sequence: TGTGCCAGCAGGGCCCCAGGGGGCGCGGGAGATACGCAGTATTTT. It specifies CASRAPGGAGDTQYF.

This clonotype showed up just a few times. The chain joins TRBV5-4 to TRBJ2-7, with D possibly TRBD2 on 6 matching bases. The length of the CDR3 is 16 residues. CDR1 and CDR2 (germline): SGHNT, YYREEE (reference sequence). Deletions cut 4 bases from V and 2 bases from J, with 19 bases between. CDR3: CASSLSHLATPYEQYF. For the CDR3, the DNA is TGTGCCAGCAGCCTGTCCCATCTAGCGACCCCCTACGAGCAGTACTTC.

Here the CDR3 DNA reads TGTGCCAGCAGCTTAGGGCAGGGGGTCCACAATGAGCAGTTCTTC. Encoded protein: CASSLGQGVHNEQFF. This chain connects TRBV7-7 to TRBJ2-1, with 7 bases matching TRBD1. V shed 1 base, J shed 5 bases, and the junction held 5 bases outside the gene matches. CDR1 is SSHAT, CDR2 FNYEAQ, per germline (reference sequence). The CDR3 runs 15 residues.

V and J are TRBV12-3 or TRBV12-4 and TRBJ1-2, with unresolved D. The V end was cut by 6 bases, the J end by 2 bases, with 16 bases between. The CDR3 loop spans 15 amino acids. CDR3 bases: TGTGCCAGCAGGAATTCCGGAAGGGCCAACTATGGCTACACCTTC. Translation gives CASRNSGRANYGYTF.

This clonotype has only a few counts. The rearrangement uses TRBV7-9 and TRBJ2-7; 7 bases line up with TRBD1. Germline lookup yields CDR1 SEHNR and CDR2 FQNEAQ (reference sequence). V lost 3 bases and J lost 5; bases outside the gene matches: 4. The CDR3 has 13 residues. CDR3: CASSFNRGNEQYF. CDR3 sequence (DNA): TGTGCCAGCAGCTTTAACAGGGGCAACGAGCAGTACTTC.

This clonotype appeared a few times. This chain uses TRBV11-3 with TRBJ2-1; tentatively, D is TRBD2 (6 bases). V lost 5 bases, J lost 4 bases, and 15 bases lay in between. CDR1 is SGHNT and CDR2 is YENEEA in the germline V gene. CDR3 size: 15 residues. Here the CDR3 DNA reads TGTGCCAGCAGCCCAAATGTTCGGGGGTACAATGAGCAGTTCTTC. Translated, it gives CASSPNVRGYNEQFF.